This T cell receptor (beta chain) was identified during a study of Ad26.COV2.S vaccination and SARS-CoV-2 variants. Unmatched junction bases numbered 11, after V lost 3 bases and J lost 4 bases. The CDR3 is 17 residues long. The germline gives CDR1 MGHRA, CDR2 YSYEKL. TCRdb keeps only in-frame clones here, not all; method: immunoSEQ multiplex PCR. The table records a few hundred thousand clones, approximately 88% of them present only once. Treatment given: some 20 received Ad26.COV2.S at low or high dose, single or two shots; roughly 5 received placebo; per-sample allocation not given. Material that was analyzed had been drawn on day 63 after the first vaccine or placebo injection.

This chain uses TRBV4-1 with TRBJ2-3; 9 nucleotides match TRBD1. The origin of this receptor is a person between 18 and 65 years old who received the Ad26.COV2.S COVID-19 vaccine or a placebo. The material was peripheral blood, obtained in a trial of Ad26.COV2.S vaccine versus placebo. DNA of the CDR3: TGCGCCAGCAGCCATGGATTCGGGACAGGGATCCCAGATACGCAGTATTTT. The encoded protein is CASSHGFGTGIPDTQYF.